The 17 T cell receptor beta chains presented below share a single source sample, sequenced in a study of patients and donors after allogeneic stem cell transplantation. TCRdb analysed the RT-PCR reads with MiXCR anew, one entry per CDR3 protein. The repertoire consists of 150,000 to 200,000 distinct CDR3 sequences, with approximately 31% occurring once and the leading ten covering approximately 3%. Input material: blood, either unsorted or a sorted T cell fraction (not recorded which). These receptors were collected from a human donor who was either an allogeneic HSCT recipient or a stem cell or donor lymphocyte infusion donor (not recorded which). It is not recorded whose cells these are; they may come from a transplant donor.

This clonotype has ten or more counts. CDR3 protein: CASSLDGVGTIYF. The CDR3 nucleotides read TGTGCCAGCAGTTTAGATGGGGTCGGCACCATATATTTT. The chain joins TRBV28 to TRBJ1-3; the D is unclear. The CDR3 extends over 13 amino acids. Trimming shortened V by 2 bases and J by 9 bases, and 11 bases separated the two germline ends. The germline V gene encodes CDR1 MDHEN and CDR2 SYDVKM.

The chain combines TRBV28 with TRBJ1-5; TRBD1 matches 8 bases. CDR3 size: 13 residues. V shed 8 bases, J shed 5 bases, and the junction held 5 bases outside the gene matches. Germline CDR1 is MDHEN and CDR2 is SYDVKM. DNA of the CDR3: TGTGCCAGCTGTGACAGGGGAGATCAGCCCCAGCATTTT. This codes for CASCDRGDQPQHF.

In this sample, this clonotype turned up a few times. This chain connects TRBV6-1 to TRBJ1-1; D might be TRBD1 (6 bases). The V end was cut by 2 bases, the J end by 1 base, with 14 bases between. CDR3 length equals 16 residues. Germline values: CDR1 MNHNS, CDR2 SASEGT. The CDR3 is CASSEPGAWPNTEAFF. The CDR3, as DNA: TGTGCCAGCAGTGAACCGGGGGCATGGCCGAACACTGAAGCTTTCTTT.

The V and J genes are TRBV6-2 or TRBV6-3 and TRBJ2-1; TRBD2 aligns across 8 bases. From germline, CDR1 is MNHEY and CDR2 SVGEGT. The CDR3 is made up of 16 amino acids. V lost 2 bases and J lost 2; bases outside the gene matches: 5. CDR3 region: CASSYPSGGTYNEQFF. The CDR3, as DNA: TGTGCCAGCAGTTACCCCTCGGGGGGGACCTACAATGAGCAGTTCTTC.

The sample holds a few counts of this clonotype. The genes are TRBV5-6 and TRBJ2-2; D unresolved. Trimming left V 4 bases short and J 5 bases short, with 12 bases between. The germline V gene has CDR1 SGHDT and CDR2 YYEEEE. This CDR3 is 14 amino acids long. The CDR3 sequence is CASSPRVFTGELFF. DNA of the CDR3: TGTGCCAGCAGCCCCCGGGTCTTTACCGGGGAGCTGTTTTTT.

The chain links TRBV24-1 to TRBJ2-2; no reliable D call. Germline V CDR1 and CDR2: KGHDR, SFDVKD. The CDR3 covers 10 residues. V dropped 4 bases and J dropped 15 bases, with 8 bases sitting between them. Here the CDR3 reads CATSEAKVFF. CDR3 DNA sequence: TGTGCCACCAGTGAGGCGAAGGTGTTTTTT.

This clonotype was seen a few times. The V and J genes are TRBV20-1 and TRBJ1-2; D may be TRBD1 (6 bases). V lost 1 base and J lost 4, with 10 bases in between. Germline CDR1 and CDR2: DFQATT and SNEGSKA (reference sequence). This CDR3 region has 13 residues. In nucleotides, the CDR3 is TGCAGTGCTAGAGCGGACAGTTTCTATGGCTACACCTTC. This codes for CSARADSFYGYTF.

This clonotype has a handful of counts. The rearrangement joins TRBV4-1 to TRBJ2-3; 8 positions match TRBD2. The V gene end was trimmed by 0 bases and the J gene end by 5 bases; junction bases not matched to a gene: 7. CDR3 length: 16 amino acids. Germline-derived CDR1 and CDR2 are MGHRA and YSYEKL. The CDR3 DNA reads TGCGCCAGCAGCCAAGATTCAACTAGCGGATTAGATACGCAGTATTTT. Its protein product is CASSQDSTSGLDTQYF.

The chain uses TRBV9 and TRBJ2-7; 7 bases align to TRBD1. Germline V gives CDR1 SGDLS, CDR2 YYNGEE. The CDR3 covers 17 residues. The V segment lost 0 bases and the J segment 0 bases; nucleotides outside the gene matches: 9. For the CDR3, the DNA is TGTGCCAGCAGCGTAGCCCCGGGACAGTCCAGCTCCTACGAGCAGTACTTC. It encodes CASSVAPGQSSSYEQYF.

Only a few counts were recorded for this clonotype. The rearrangement links TRBV5-1 to TRBJ1-1; the D is unclear. The CDR3 is 14 amino acids. The germline gives CDR1 SGHRS, CDR2 YFSETQ. V was pared by 5 bases and J by 3 bases, with 14 bases between. Here the CDR3 reads CASRPTVRDTEAFF. The CDR3 DNA is TGCGCCAGCAGACCGACCGTGAGGGACACTGAAGCTTTCTTT.

As DNA, the CDR3 is TGTGCCAGCAGCACTCGTCGACTAGCGGGAAAAGATACGCAGTATTTT. Protein product: CASSTRRLAGKDTQYF. V and J are TRBV9 and TRBJ2-3, with 11 bases that match TRBD2. Germline V gene data show CDR1 as SGDLS and CDR2 as YYNGEE. Losses at the gene ends were 4 bases for V and 5 bases for J; bases not matched to a gene: 9. The CDR3 sequence is 16 residues long.

This clonotype was observed a few times. The rearrangement uses TRBV29-1 and TRBJ1-1; D call uncertain. Germline assignment: CDR1 SQVTM and CDR2 ANQGSEA. The CDR3 consists of 13 residues. V gave up 3 bases and J gave up 0 bases, with 8 bases separating them. CDR3 in amino acids: CSVDPGMNTEAFF. The CDR3 nucleotides read TGCAGCGTTGACCCGGGAATGAACACTGAAGCTTTCTTT. Together with reference TRBV29-1 and TRBJ1-1, the CDR3 gives the full variable domain: SAVISQKPSRDICQRGTSLTIQCQVDSQVTMMFWYRQQPGQSLTLIATANQGSEATYESGFVIDKFPISRPNLTFSTLTVSNMSPEDSSIYLCSVDPGMNTEAFFGQGTRLTVV.

This clonotype was seen a few times. The chain couples TRBV29-1 to TRBJ2-7, with 10 bases fitting TRBD1. The CDR3 runs 14 residues. V dropped 6 bases and J dropped 4; count of bases not matched to a gene: 9. Germline CDR1 and CDR2: SQVTM and ANQGSEA. The CDR3 sequence: CSVGTGVNLYEQYF. The CDR3 DNA reads TGCAGCGTCGGGACAGGGGTAAATTTATACGAGCAGTACTTC.

The V gene is TRBV15, the J gene TRBJ2-7; D call uncertain. With 0 bases removed from V and 1 base from J, the gap between germline ends came to 4 bases. Germline values: CDR1 LNHNV, CDR2 YYDKDF (reference sequence). The CDR3 extends over 13 amino acids. The DNA for the CDR3 is TGTGCCACCAGCAGAGAACCATCCTACGAGCAGTACTTC. Its translation is CATSREPSYEQYF.

This clonotype was seen a few times. The CDR3: CASKPQGDATGELFF. The CDR3 DNA sequence: TGTGCCAGCAAACCCCAGGGTGACGCCACCGGGGAGCTGTTTTTT. The V call is TRBV12-3 or TRBV12-4, the J call TRBJ2-2, with D perhaps matching TRBD1 (5 bases). The CDR3 loop spans 15 amino acids. V was trimmed by 7 bases and J by 4 bases, leaving 16 bases between them.

The genes are TRBV5-1 and TRBJ2-2; TRBD2 agrees at 7 bases. Trimming removed 0 bases from V and 5 bases from J; junction bases left unmatched: 10. Germline V lookup: CDR1 SGHRS, CDR2 YFSETQ. The CDR3 totals 17 residues. The CDR3 region has the DNA TGCGCCAGCAGCTTGGCCGGCGGCGGGAGAGGTACCGGGGAGCTGTTTTTT. This sequence encodes CASSLAGGGRGTGELFF.

This clonotype was observed at least ten times. The chain uses TRBV28 and TRBJ1-5; D is perhaps TRBD1 (6 bases). Per germline, CDR1 MDHEN and CDR2 SYDVKM. This CDR3 comprises 15 residues. V lost 3 bases to trimming and J lost 4 bases, with 13 bases between them. The CDR3 bases are TGTGCCAGCAGTTTGGGGGGGCGCGGGAATCAGCCCCAGCATTTT. Protein product: CASSLGGRGNQPQHF. The full variable domain, with the rest looked up from reference TRBV28 and TRBJ1-5, is DVKVTQSSRYLVKRTGEKVFLECVQDMDHENMFWYRQDPGLGLRLIYFSYDVKMKEKGDIPEGYSVSREKKERFSLILESASTNQTSMYLCASSLGGRGNQPQHFGDGTRLSIL.